The rows below give T cell receptor beta chains drawn from one sample of a study of T cell repertoires in cytomegalovirus infection. TCRdb reprocessed the reads with MiXCR, giving one entry per CDR3 protein. The sample shows some 900,000 distinct CDR3 sequences, over 25% of them seen only once. No cognate antigen is known for these TCRs. Material: cultured CD8+ T cells from PBMCs, obtained from culture after CMV antigen stimulation. The receptors derive from a human donor in good health (CMV status not recorded). Some clones in this sample may be carry-over from other donors' samples. Both conserved end residues are part of each CDR3. Each record gives: D gene, J gene, clone size, V gene, CDR3 DNA, CDR3 protein. A D gene is named only where the DNA matches it firmly. A row's size may be missing; if present it is once, few, many or a size class.

D: -; J: TRBJ1-1; size: few; V: TRBV6-6; DNA: TGTGCCAGCAGTTACTCTCTGTATGGGACTGAAGCTTTCTTT; CDR3: CASSYSLYGTEAFF
D: TRBD2; J: TRBJ2-7; size: few; V: TRBV19; DNA: TGTGCCAGTAGTATGCTAGCGGGGGGGCCAAGGGATCGCGAGCAGTACTTC; CDR3: CASSMLAGGPRDREQYF
D: TRBD1; J: TRBJ2-3; size: few; V: TRBV28; DNA: TGTGCCAGCAGTTTCGACAGGGGAGACCGTAGCGGTGCTAGCACAGATACGCAGTATTTT; CDR3: CASSFDRGDRSGASTDTQYF
D: -; J: TRBJ1-2; size: -; V: TRBV27; DNA: TGTGCCAGCAGTTGGACCCGCGGTACATTGGATGGCTACACCTTC; CDR3: CASSWTRGTLDGYTF
D: TRBD2; J: TRBJ2-2; size: few; V: TRBV6-1; DNA: TGTGCCAGCAGTGCCAGCCCAGGCGGGGGGGACACCGGGGAGCTGTTTTTT; CDR3: CASSASPGGGDTGELFF
D: -; J: TRBJ1-1; size: -; V: TRBV6-1; DNA: TGTGCCAGCAGTGAAGAGGGTGTGAACACTGAAGCTTTCTTT; CDR3: CASSEEGVNTEAFF
D: -; J: TRBJ1-2; size: many; V: TRBV7-8; DNA: TGTGCCAGCAGCTTAGTGCGTGGAAACTATGGCTACACCTTC; CDR3: CASSLVRGNYGYTF
D: -; J: TRBJ2-2; size: -; V: TRBV6-5; DNA: TGTGCCAGCAGTTACGTTCAGAACACCGGGGAGCTGTTTTTT; CDR3: CASSYVQNTGELFF
D: -; J: TRBJ2-3; size: -; V: TRBV19; DNA: TGTGCCAGTAGTCTCCACCGGGACATCTGGACAGATACGCAGTATTTT; CDR3: CASSLHRDIWTDTQYF
D: TRBD2; J: TRBJ2-1; size: -; V: TRBV20-1; DNA: TGCAGTGCTAGGGACACGACTAGCGGGGGCCACAATGAGCAGTTCTTC; CDR3: CSARDTTSGGHNEQFF
D: -; J: TRBJ1-5; size: many; V: TRBV7-2; DNA: TGTGCCAGCAGCTTAAGTGTCGGGCCCCAGCATTTT; CDR3: CASSLSVGPQHF
D: -; J: TRBJ2-7; size: few; V: TRBV7-9; DNA: TGTGCCAGCAGCGCTTTATGGGGCTCATACGAGCAGTACTTC; CDR3: CASSALWGSYEQYF
D: TRBD2; J: TRBJ2-3; size: many; V: TRBV7-2; DNA: TGTGCCAGCAGCCAAAAACGGGGGGGCCGGGGAGATACGCAGTATTTT; CDR3: CASSQKRGGRGDTQYF
D: -; J: TRBJ2-4; size: few; V: TRBV5-5; DNA: TGTGCCAGCAGCTTGGCTTGGGGTAAAGCCAAAAACATTCAGTACTTC; CDR3: CASSLAWGKAKNIQYF
D: -; J: TRBJ1-1; size: -; V: TRBV6-5; DNA: TGTGCCAGCAGTTACTCGAAATACTGGACAGCGAACACTGAAGCTTTCTTT; CDR3: CASSYSKYWTANTEAFF
D: -; J: TRBJ1-1; size: -; V: TRBV10-2; DNA: TGCGCCAGCACAGACAGTAACACTGAAGCTTTCTTT; CDR3: CASTDSNTEAFF
D: TRBD2; J: TRBJ2-5; size: many; V: TRBV7-2; DNA: TGTGCCAGCAGCTTGTGGGGACTAGCGGGGGTGGAGACCCAGTACTTC; CDR3: CASSLWGLAGVETQYF
D: -; J: TRBJ2-3; size: few; V: TRBV12-3/TRBV12-4; DNA: TGTGCCAGCAGCAACAACGCGGATACGCAGTATTTT; CDR3: CASSNNADTQYF
D: -; J: TRBJ1-5; size: -; V: TRBV6-2/TRBV6-3; DNA: TGTGCCAGACCCCCCAGGGGAATGGGCAATCAGTCCCAGCATTTT; CDR3: CARPPRGMGNQSQHF
D: -; J: TRBJ1-1; size: many; V: TRBV4-2; DNA: TGTGCCAGCAGCCAATTCCTACACCCCGATAAAATGAACACTGAAGCTTTCTTT; CDR3: CASSQFLHPDKMNTEAFF
D: TRBD1; J: TRBJ1-1; size: few; V: TRBV4-1; DNA: TGCGCCAGCAGCCAACGGACAGGGGAGTACACTGAAGCTTTCTTT; CDR3: CASSQRTGEYTEAFF
D: -; J: TRBJ1-3; size: few; V: TRBV12-3/TRBV12-4; DNA: TGTGCCAGCAGTTTGGACAAACTCTCTGGAAACACCATATATTTT; CDR3: CASSLDKLSGNTIYF
D: -; J: TRBJ2-2; size: many; V: TRBV19; DNA: TGTGCCAGTAGTATCCCGTCGGTATACAGGGTAACCGGGGAGCTGTTTTTT; CDR3: CASSIPSVYRVTGELFF
D: TRBD1; J: TRBJ2-1; size: few; V: TRBV7-9; DNA: TGTGCCAGCAGCTTAGCGTTCGAGACAGGGTCCCTATACAATGAGCAGTTCTTC; CDR3: CASSLAFETGSLYNEQFF
D: -; J: TRBJ2-7; size: -; V: TRBV7-6; DNA: TGTGCCAGCAGCCCCCCAGGTGGTGAGTACGAGCAGTACTTC; CDR3: CASSPPGGEYEQYF
D: -; J: TRBJ2-3; size: many; V: TRBV7-9; DNA: TGTGCCAGCACCGGACGCAGCCGAGGCACAGATACGCAGTATTTT; CDR3: CASTGRSRGTDTQYF
D: -; J: TRBJ2-2; size: many; V: TRBV7-2; DNA: TGTGCCAGCAGCTTTGGATCCGGGGTCGGGGAGCTGTTTTTT; CDR3: CASSFGSGVGELFF
D: -; J: TRBJ1-1; size: many; V: TRBV7-2; DNA: TGTGCCAGCAGCTTAGCAAGGCCGGGATTGGACGCTGAAGCTTTCTTT; CDR3: CASSLARPGLDAEAFF
D: -; J: TRBJ2-1; size: -; V: TRBV25-1; DNA: TGTCCCAGCAGTGAGACAACTAGCTCCTACAATGAGCAGTTCTTC; CDR3: CPSSETTSSYNEQFF
D: -; J: TRBJ1-2; size: few; V: TRBV7-2; DNA: TGTGCCAGCAGCTTAGGGGCAGTCCCTAACTATGGCTACACCTTC; CDR3: CASSLGAVPNYGYTF
D: TRBD1; J: TRBJ1-2; size: -; V: TRBV5-4; DNA: TGTGCCAGCAGCCCGAGGACAGGACATTTGTTCGGCTACACCTTC; CDR3: CASSPRTGHLFGYTF
D: TRBD2; J: TRBJ2-2; size: -; V: TRBV7-6; DNA: TGTGCCAGCAGTCGTCCTAGCGGGGGGGCCTCGATCGGGGAGCTGTTTTTT; CDR3: CASSRPSGGASIGELFF
D: TRBD2; J: TRBJ2-7; size: many; V: TRBV7-2; DNA: TGTGCCAGCACCTACCTAGCGGGGGGGCTCGAGCAGTACTTC; CDR3: CASTYLAGGLEQYF
D: -; J: TRBJ1-1; size: -; V: TRBV27; DNA: TGTGCCAGCAGTTTGGGGCCGGGGAGTCTGGGCACTGAAGCTTTCTTT; CDR3: CASSLGPGSLGTEAFF
D: -; J: TRBJ1-5; size: few; V: TRBV4-1; DNA: TGCGCCAGCAGCCCCAGGGAGGGAAATAGCAATCAGCCCCAGCATTTT; CDR3: CASSPREGNSNQPQHF
D: -; J: TRBJ2-5; size: -; V: TRBV5-6; DNA: TGTGCCAGCAGCTCCCCGGCGAAGTACCAAGAGACCCAGTACTTC; CDR3: CASSSPAKYQETQYF
D: TRBD2; J: TRBJ2-5; size: few; V: TRBV7-8; DNA: TGTGCCAGCAGCTTCAATCTAGCGGGGGGAGGAGAGACCCAGTACTTC; CDR3: CASSFNLAGGGETQYF